The present TCR beta chain was sequenced within a study of graft-versus-host responses after intestinal transplantation. The CDR3 spans 13 residues. CDR1 is LGHNA and CDR2 is YNFKEQ in the germline V gene. J was trimmed by 3 bases and V by 4 bases; bases with no gene match: 3. Concerning this clone: Its specificity is unknown.

Here immunoSEQ multiplex PCR was the method, and the copy in TCRdb shows in-frame clones only, minus some. The repertoire holds just under 65,000 clones, roughly nine tenths seen once, with 1.5% to 2% in the top ten. The clonotype originates from a human donor who was the organ donor for an intestinal transplant. The V call is TRBV4-2, the J call TRBJ2-7; TRBD2 agrees at 7 bases. The sequencing here drew on unstimulated CD8+ T cells sorted from spleen or lymph node cells, taken before transplant. This chain's CDR3 is CASSPRTSYEQYF. In nucleotides, the CDR3 is TGTGCCAGCAGCCCCCGGACTAGCTACGAGCAGTACTTC.